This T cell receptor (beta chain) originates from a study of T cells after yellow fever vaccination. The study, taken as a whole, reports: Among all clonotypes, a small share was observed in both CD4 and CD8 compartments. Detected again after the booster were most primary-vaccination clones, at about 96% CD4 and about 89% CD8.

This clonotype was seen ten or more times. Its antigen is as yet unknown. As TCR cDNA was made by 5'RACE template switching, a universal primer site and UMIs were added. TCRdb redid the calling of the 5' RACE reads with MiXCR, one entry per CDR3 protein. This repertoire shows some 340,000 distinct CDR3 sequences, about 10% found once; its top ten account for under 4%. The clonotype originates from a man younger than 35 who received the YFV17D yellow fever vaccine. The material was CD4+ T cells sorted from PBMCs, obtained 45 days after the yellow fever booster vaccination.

The CDR3 DNA is TGTGCCAGCAGCTTAGCAGCGACTCGAGCTAACTATGGCTACACCTTC. It translates to CASSLAATRANYGYTF. The chain joins TRBV7-2 to TRBJ1-2; D remains unclear. Trimming pared 0 bases from V and 0 bases from J, leaving 11 bases between. This CDR3 has 16 amino acids. Germline V gene sequence: CDR1 SGHTA, CDR2 FQGNSA.